This T cell receptor beta chain derives from a study of PD-1 blockade in classical Hodgkin lymphoma. Study-wide results and caveats: Significantly greater TCR diversity emerged by C4D1 in CD4+ cells but not CD8+ cells. After ASCT, patients who started nivolumab under 1 year later were excluded. Diversity similar to that of newly diagnosed patients was seen at baseline in complete responders.

Generated by immunoSEQ multiplex PCR, the TCRdb table keeps only in-frame clones and is missing some. The sample records roughly 90,000 clones, over 80% being singletons. As to this clone: The antigen remains unidentified.

Deletions cut 5 bases from V and 5 bases from J, with 19 bases between. This CDR3 spans 16 amino acids. The germline CDR1 and CDR2 sequences are MDHEN and SYDVKM. Noted time point: cycle 4 day 1 (C4D1), after 5 to 7 weeks of nivolumab. After autologous stem cell transplantation all patients relapsed, and prior brentuximab vedotin exposure differed between cohorts. Under best response, outcomes were complete response, partial response or progressive disease. The clonotype was recovered from a human donor with classical Hodgkin lymphoma. This chain connects TRBV28 to TRBJ1-3; tentatively, D is TRBD1 (6 bases). The sequencing used peripheral blood mononuclear cells (PBMCs), collected before the fourth cycle of nivolumab. The CDR3 reads CASSVGGQRYRNTIYF. DNA for the CDR3: TGTGCCAGCAGTGTCGGTGGACAGCGATATAGAAACACCATATATTTT.